One and the same sample provided the 24 T cell receptor beta chains below, sequenced in a study of T cells in Graves' hyperthyroidism and ophthalmopathy. The investigators amplified TCR beta CDR3 regions from RNA transcripts. The TCR CDR3 was amplified in a first-round RT-PCR using the HTBI primer set. TCRdb reprocessed the multiplex PCR reads with MiXCR, giving one entry per CDR3 protein. The sample contains a few hundred thousand distinct CDR3 sequences, about a sixth of which appear only once. The sequencing input was blood. The source of these receptors is a woman between 45 and 65 years old with Graves' hyperthyroidism.

This clonotype was seen more than once but under ten times. The chain recombines TRBV19 with TRBJ2-7; 7 bases agree with TRBD2. The CDR3 length is 14 residues. Per the germline V gene, CDR1 is LNHDA and CDR2 is SQIVND (reference sequence). The junction had 11 bases not matched to a gene; V was cut back by 6 bases and J by 6 bases. Here the CDR3 DNA reads TGTGCCAGTAGCACCGCTAGCGGTAGGTGCGAGCAGTACTTC. The encoded protein is CASSTASGRCEQYF.

This clonotype showed up many times. The rearrangement uses TRBV27 and TRBJ2-5; 10 nucleotides line up with TRBD1. V was clipped by 3 bases and J by 4 bases; unmatched bases: 8. The CDR3 runs 16 residues. CDR1 is MNHEY, CDR2 SMNVEV, per germline (reference sequence). Written as DNA, the CDR3 is TGTGCCAGCAGTTTGTCCCGTCGGACAGGGGGAGAGACCCAGTACTTC. Translating it yields CASSLSRRTGGETQYF.

Ten or more counts support this clonotype. CDR3 amino acids: CASRASGSSPAADTQYF. CDR3 sequence (DNA): TGCGCCAGCCGGGCTAGCGGGAGTTCACCTGCCGCAGATACGCAGTATTTT. The chain carries TRBV10-2 and TRBJ2-3, with 10 bases that match TRBD2. J lost 4 bases, V lost 8 bases, and 15 bases had no gene match. This CDR3 comprises 17 residues. Germline-derived CDR1 and CDR2 are WSHSY and SAAADI.

The chain is built from TRBV30 and TRBJ1-6; weak D call: TRBD1 (6 bases). The CDR3 runs 17 residues. V lost 1 base and J lost 4, with 17 bases in between. Germline CDR1 is GTSNPN and CDR2 is SVGIG (reference sequence). CDR3 protein: CAWSGPTGPGYNSPLHF. As DNA, the CDR3 is TGTGCCTGGAGTGGCCCGACAGGCCCGGGGTATAATTCACCCCTCCACTTT. Together with reference TRBV30 and TRBJ1-6, the CDR3 gives the full variable domain: SQTIHQWPATLVQPVGSPLSLECTVEGTSNPNLYWYRQAAGRGLQLLFYSVGIGQISSEVPQNLSASRPQDRQFILSSKKLLLSDSGFYLCAWSGPTGPGYNSPLHFGNGTRLTVT.

This clonotype was found many times. The J gene is TRBJ2-7, the V gene TRBV12-3 or TRBV12-4, with 12 bases aligning to TRBD2. V shed 2 bases and J 0 bases; nucleotides not matched to a gene: 8. The CDR3 covers 18 residues. The CDR3 coding sequence is TGTGCCAGCAGTTTACGGGCTAGCGGGAGGGGTAGCTCCTACGAGCAGTACTTC. Translation: CASSLRASGRGSSYEQYF.

This clonotype was detected many times. V and J are TRBV18 and TRBJ2-3, with TRBD2 matching over 8 bases. Germline V lookup: CDR1 KGHSH, CDR2 LQKENI. Unmatched junction bases numbered 19, after V lost 2 bases and J lost 6 bases. The CDR3 runs to 19 residues. CDR3 in amino acids: CASSPFGQHEAGAMDTQYF. CDR3 nucleotide sequence: TGTGCCAGCTCACCATTTGGGCAGCACGAAGCGGGAGCAATGGATACGCAGTATTTT.

The chain is built from TRBV5-1 and TRBJ2-7; D is unclear. There are 15 residues in the CDR3. The V end lost 5 bases, the J end lost 6 bases, and 21 bases lay between the germline ends. The germline V gene encodes CDR1 SGHRS and CDR2 YFSETQ. CDR3 nucleotides: TGCGCCAGCAGGACGACCCCAATCTCTGGCGGCGAGCAGTACTTC. Translated: CASRTTPISGGEQYF. Based on the CDR3 plus reference TRBV5-1 and TRBJ2-7, the full variable domain is KAGVTQTPRYLIKTRGQQVTLSCSPISGHRSVSWYQQTPGQGLQFLFEYFSETQRNKGNFPGRFSGRQFSNSRSEMNVSTLELGDSALYLCASRTTPISGGEQYFGPGTRLTVT.

The chain couples TRBV5-1 to TRBJ2-1; D is undetermined. The CDR3 runs to 14 residues. V dropped 5 bases and J dropped 3 bases, with 12 bases sitting between them. Germline assignment: CDR1 SGHRS and CDR2 YFSETQ. CDR3 sequence reads: CASRPSPGYNEQFF. In DNA, the CDR3 is TGCGCCAGCAGACCCAGCCCGGGCTACAATGAGCAGTTCTTC.

The chain recombines TRBV18 with TRBJ2-4, with a possible D match to TRBD1 (5 bases). The V end was cut by 3 bases, the J end by 0 bases, with 15 bases between. The V gene's germline CDR1 is KGHSH and CDR2 LQKENI. The CDR3 is 17 residues long. The CDR3 loop reads CASSPSTALLAKNIQYF. Written as DNA, the CDR3 is TGTGCCAGCTCACCTTCGACAGCACTTCTAGCCAAAAACATTCAGTACTTC.

This clonotype came up many times. The V call is TRBV20-1, the J call TRBJ2-7; TRBD2 aligns across 7 bases. Looked up from germline, CDR1 is DFQATT and CDR2 is SNEGSKA (reference sequence). The CDR3 totals 15 residues. With 3 bases clipped from V and 2 bases from J, the junction kept 10 bases outside the gene matches. CDR3 region: CSASGVLAGTYEQYF. CDR3 coding DNA: TGCAGTGCTAGTGGGGTTTTAGCGGGCACCTACGAGCAGTACTTC.

This clonotype was observed a few times. The chain is built from TRBV18 and TRBJ1-2; D remains ambiguous. Germline V gives CDR1 KGHSH, CDR2 LQKENI. Between the trimmed V and J ends, which lost 2 bases and 7 bases, there was a span of 11 bases. The CDR3 contains 13 residues. The CDR3 nucleotides are TGTGCCAGCTCACCAGACGCTGTCCGTGGCTACACCTTC. This sequence encodes CASSPDAVRGYTF.

This clonotype was detected a few times. The genes are TRBV6-1 and TRBJ1-2; TRBD1 aligns across 9 bases. V shed 5 bases and J 2 bases; nucleotides not matched to a gene: 3. The CDR3 totals 14 residues. The germline CDR1 and CDR2 sequences are MNHNS and SASEGT. For the CDR3, the DNA is TGTGCCAGCAGTACAGGACAGGGGAACTATGGCTACACCTTC. This encodes CASSTGQGNYGYTF.

The rearrangement links TRBV14 to TRBJ2-5; D gene ambiguous. V was pared by 5 bases and J by 5 bases, with 12 bases between. This CDR3 has 13 residues. The germline V gene has CDR1 SGHDN and CDR2 FVKESK. The CDR3: CASSGPIRETQYF. The CDR3 coding sequence is TGTGCCAGCAGCGGGCCCATCCGGGAGACCCAGTACTTC.

In its sample, this clonotype was seen many times. The chain has TRBV6-2 or TRBV6-3 and TRBJ1-5, with 11 bases aligning to TRBD1. This CDR3 is 15 amino acids long. CDR1 and CDR2 from the germline V gene are MNHEY and SVGEGT. V was clipped by 6 bases and J by 6 bases; unmatched bases: 7. In DNA form, the CDR3 reads TGTGCCAGCAGCGATCGGGACAGGGGGAGTCAGCCCCAGCATTTT. Amino acids: CASSDRDRGSQPQHF.

The V gene is TRBV20-1, the J gene TRBJ2-5; D remains unclear. The length of the CDR3 is 13 residues. The germline V gene encodes CDR1 DFQATT and CDR2 SNEGSKA (reference sequence). V lost 2 bases and J lost 2, with 9 bases in between. The CDR3 nucleotides are TGCAGTGCTAGAAATGACGGGCAAGAGACCCAGTACTTC. Its translation is CSARNDGQETQYF.

This clonotype was seen a handful of times. This chain joins TRBV7-6 and TRBJ1-4; D remains ambiguous. Germline CDR1 and CDR2: SGHVS and FNYEAQ. The CDR3 has 15 residues. V lost 2 bases to trimming and J lost 0 bases, with 7 bases between them. The CDR3: CASSLTGATNEKLFF. The DNA of the CDR3 is TGTGCCAGCAGCTTAACGGGTGCAACTAATGAAAAACTGTTTTTT.

In this sample, this clonotype turned up many times. The rearrangement joins TRBV20-1 to TRBJ2-7; 9 positions agree with TRBD1. The CDR3 has 17 residues. Germline CDR1 reads DFQATT; CDR2 reads SNEGSKA (reference sequence). The junction had 14 bases not matched to a gene; V was cut back by 3 bases and J by 2 bases. CDR3 bases: TGCAGTGCTAGTGGGGGAACAGGGGGCGTATCACCCTACGAGCAGTACTTC. Its translation: CSASGGTGGVSPYEQYF.

This clonotype was seen only once. The chain recombines TRBV6-2 or TRBV6-3 with TRBJ2-5, with D uncertain. The CDR3 loop spans 13 amino acids. Per germline, CDR1 MNHEY and CDR2 SVGEGT. Between the trimmed V and J ends, which lost 8 bases and 4 bases, there was a span of 14 bases. The DNA for the CDR3 is TGTGCCAGCGGCCAACGGAGTCCAGAGACCCAGTACTTC. Encoded protein: CASGQRSPETQYF.

Only a few counts were recorded for this clonotype. This may be a read error: a much more frequent sequence differs by one nucleotide. V and J are TRBV29-1 and TRBJ2-1; TRBD1 is a possible D gene (5 bases). Germline V gene data show CDR1 as SQVTM and CDR2 as ANQGSEA. The CDR3 has 14 amino acids. The V and J ends lost 3 bases and 8 bases respectively, with 17 bases between them. The CDR3 spells CSVEAAAWGDEQFF. The CDR3 DNA reads TGCAGCGTTGAGGCGGCGGCCTGGGGCGATGAGCAGTTCTTC.

V is TRBV5-5 and J is TRBJ2-3; D call uncertain. V gave up 2 bases and J gave up 8 bases, with 9 bases separating them. Germline CDR1 is SGHKS and CDR2 is YYEKEE (reference sequence). This CDR3 has 12 residues. CDR3 region: CASSFPTATQYF. The CDR3 DNA reads TGTGCCAGCAGCTTCCCAACGGCTACGCAGTATTTT.

This clonotype occurred many times. V and J are TRBV28 and TRBJ2-1, with D possibly TRBD1 on 6 matching bases. This CDR3 is built from 15 residues. The germline CDR1 and CDR2 sequences are MDHEN and SYDVKM. V dropped 7 bases and J dropped 8 bases, with 21 bases sitting between them. The chain's CDR3 is CASTRTADFLDEQFF. The CDR3 DNA is TGTGCCAGCACCCGGACAGCGGACTTTCTCGATGAGCAGTTCTTC.

This clonotype has only a few counts. The CDR3 nucleotides read TGCGCCAGCAGCCAAAAGATAGAATCACCCCTCCACTTT. It is translated as CASSQKIESPLHF. V usage is TRBV4-1 and J usage is TRBJ1-6; no clear D. Germline CDR1 and CDR2: MGHRA and YSYEKL. V lost 2 bases, J lost 10 bases, and 9 bases lay in between. CDR3 size: 13 residues.

The genes are TRBV18 and TRBJ1-3, with a possible D match to TRBD1 (5 bases). The germline gives CDR1 KGHSH, CDR2 LQKENI. The CDR3 loop spans 15 amino acids. Trimming cost V 4 bases and J 2 bases, with 12 bases left between them. CDR3 DNA sequence: TGTGCCAGCTCACGGGGCGAGACCGCTGGAAACACCATATATTTT. Translating it yields CASSRGETAGNTIYF.

The table lists this clonotype with a few counts. The chain carries TRBV29-1 and TRBJ1-5; D unresolved. This CDR3 has 14 residues. Per the germline V gene, CDR1 is SQVTM and CDR2 is ANQGSEA. Trimming removed 2 bases from V and 1 base from J, with 9 bases in between. CDR3 nucleotide sequence: TGCAGCGTTGAAAACCCGGGGAGCAATCAGCCCCAGCATTTT. It yields the protein CSVENPGSNQPQHF.